This section outlines one T cell receptor beta chain sequence together with its context. Its antigen is unidentified. A second 7 to 11 cycle PCR used barcoded and J-beta primers. Each of the cDNA molecules was tagged by a template-switch adaptor with 12 random nucleotides. TCRdb independently ran MiXCR on the 5' RACE reads; one entry per CDR3 protein. The repertoire has 1.5 million or so distinct CDR3 sequences, roughly 43% of them found once; the top ten carry 4%. This sample stems from a study of blood T cells in healthy people across ages. Points from the study as a whole: Unsorted PBMC material precluded a definitive naive versus antigen-experienced comparison. Diversity was higher, and naive CD4+ cells more numerous, in long-lived donors than in aged donors.

Source material: blood. This TCR came from a woman in her late teens or twenties in good health.

The CDR3 spells CASSQRGLVSYNEQFF. The CDR3 bases are TGTGCCAGCAGCCAAAGGGGACTAGTTTCCTACAATGAGCAGTTCTTC. V gene TRBV14 combines with J gene TRBJ2-1; TRBD2 agrees at 8 bases. Unmatched junction bases numbered 4, after V lost 2 bases and J lost 1 base. The germline gives CDR1 SGHDN, CDR2 FVKESK. This CDR3 has 16 residues. Together with reference TRBV14 and TRBJ2-1, the CDR3 gives the full variable domain: EAGVTQFPSHSVIEKGQTVTLRCDPISGHDNLYWYRRVMGKEIKFLLHFVKESKQDESGMPNNRFLAERTGGTYSTLKVQPAELEDSGVYFCASSQRGLVSYNEQFFGPGTRLTVL.